Described below is a single TCR beta chain sequence and its context. The antigen this receptor binds is unknown. It has no much larger one-base neighbor in the sample; base qualities were not kept. The data were taken from a study of cytomegalovirus exposure and HLA in healthy donors listed by TCRdb under 2017. Regarding the study in general: According to an earlier analysis of around 600 of the donors, about 179 million T cells yielded 120 million or so unique TCR beta sequences and around 280 Gb of sequence data. A later analysis re-examined previously published TCR beta repertoires from just over 650 donors and added high-resolution HLA genotyping to investigate patterns of TCR occurrence. A later genetic analysis took genome-wide SNP genotypes for about 55% of the 666 donors and used that subset as a discovery cohort. Of the roughly 400 genotyped donors, over 80% were placed in the genetic ancestry cluster associated with self-reported Caucasian donors. The number of donors typed differed by locus, with roughly 629-640 for A, B, C, DRB1 and DQB1, more than 500 for DQA1, 600 to 610 for DPA1, and around 460 for DPB1. Donor age, sex, ethnicity and CMV serostatus were compiled alongside the repertoire data. Along with the roughly 670-subject first cohort, a separate validation cohort of over a hundred different subjects was used. HLA typing included class I and class II loci at four-digit resolution. Rather than drawing on any new phenotypic data, the later analysis identified candidate immune exposures from TCR beta sequences and the way those sequences occurred across donors. About 5 DR-DQ haplotypes were handled as single units for association and clustering, since linkage in the cohort was strong. On average, around 240,000 unique TCR beta nucleotide sequences were sequenced per donor among some 420 genotyped donors of the cohort, with roughly 19% of those sequences being non-productive. To predict cytomegalovirus infection status, the study combined high-throughput TCR immunosequencing, statistical association of individual TCRs with disease status, and machine learning. Using immunosequencing, the study profiled T cell repertoires from 500 to 800 subjects and related those repertoires to cytomegalovirus serostatus. The study was designed to test whether signatures of past pathogen exposure could be identified by cataloging public T cell receptors. An early release that covered more than 550 HLA-typed donors contained approximately 300 gigabases of sequencing data and tens of millions of unique TCR sequences. All discovery cohort repertoires had been generated using a single sequencing platform. An earlier analysis of several hundred of the donors used high-throughput TCR beta sequencing to judge whether each TCR beta V gene segment behaved as functional or pseudogenic. Overall study outcomes, separate from this receptor: When HLA alleles, especially DR and DQ, strongly co-occurred, attributing TCR associations to individual alleles was difficult. In vitro tests confirmed that a few of the cytomegalovirus-associated TCR beta chains recognize cytomegalovirus antigens. A total of 150 or so TCR beta chains were listed by the study as associated with cytomegalovirus. Immune exposure information for the cohort was limited to CMV serostatus. At a false discovery rate of 0.05, a later analysis linked under 20,000 TCR beta sequences to specific HLA alleles. The authors suggested that the approach could potentially be extended to other disease states and immunological phenotypes. The classifier was reported to diagnose cytomegalovirus status with high specificity and sensitivity in both the original and validation cohorts. HLA typing was unavailable for some donors at each locus, so association tests used only the typed subset. Most CMV-associated TCR beta chains appeared to be HLA-restricted in a later analysis, and the HLA associations seemed to be driven largely by CMV exposure. According to a later analysis, TCR association rates differed among HLA loci, with DRB1 alleles showing the most associated TCRs and HLA-C alleles showing the fewest. The sequencing pipeline was judged likely to have produced a cluster of highly shared sequence variants as a technical artifact. Some IMGT-functional V segments, including TRBV6-2 and TRBV6-3, could not be distinguished by the 87-base-pair reads and were therefore excluded. The presence/absence analyses assumed that sequencing depth was roughly uniform across donors, and that assumption may not be true. An earlier analysis of several hundred of the donors showed that most TCR beta V segments appeared in productive rearrangements either about 87% or about 30% of the time, which broadly matched IMGT annotations. Roughly 15 rarely observed V segments, including chromosome 9 orphons, were excluded from the earlier analysis of approximately 500 of the donors because counts were too low. A further reported finding was that TCR beta sequences accurately predicted the HLA-A and HLA-B alleles for most subjects in the first cohort. Most TCR sequences were seen in very few donors, while some public TCRs were found in many individuals. Correlated functional status among segregating V segments might be attributable to linkage disequilibrium, but an unknown experimental factor could not be ruled out. In a later analysis, HLA-associated TCR beta chains were found to be more clonally expanded and to have lower generation probabilities than equally common non-associated chains. In a later genetic analysis, a missense DCLRE1C variant was associated with V-gene and J-gene trimming of TCR beta chains, and the association was replicated in an independent cohort. In a later genetic analysis, fewer N-insertions in productive TCRs were reported among donors in an Asian-associated ancestry cluster than the roughly 700-donor mean. The cohort was sequenced for TCR beta chains only, and without alpha or paired-chain data the features that could be detected were limited. According to a later analysis, parvovirus B19, influenza, CMV and Epstein-Barr virus appeared linked to several top co-occurrence clusters.

The CDR3 numbers 17 residues from cysteine through phenylalanine. CDR3 DNA is the only sequence kept; it has 51 bases, read in frame from the first base. V sheds 3 bases and J sheds 1 base, leaving 17 bases between their ends. CDR1 and CDR2, per the germline V gene, are SGHRS and YFSETQ. Library construction relied on the immunoSEQ multiplex PCR assay. For the multiplex PCR, a mixture combining 60 forward primers for TCR Vbeta segments and 13 reverse primers for TCR Jbeta segments was used. The CDR3 region of rearranged TCR beta genes was amplified from genomic DNA with a multiplex PCR assay. The amplified TCR beta libraries were sequenced on the Illumina HiSeq System as 87-base-pair reads. On the study's bioinformatics: In a later analysis, 80 million or so unique TCR beta chains were counted across the roughly 670 repertoires, and some 10 million of these chains were shared by at least two donors. To remove PCR and sequencing errors, raw reads were error-corrected and collapsed into unique sequences using a nearest-neighbor algorithm that merged closely related sequences. To assign V, D and J gene segments, CDR3 sequences were aligned to IMGT reference sequences. For a sequence to be retained, at least a six-nucleotide match to both a V gene segment and a J gene segment was required. Rearrangements were called productive when the CDR3 lacked stop codons and stayed in frame with V and J; all others were non-productive. CDR3 was defined according to IMGT convention as the region running from the second conserved V-encoded cysteine to the conserved J-encoded phenylalanine. The earlier analysis of a few hundred of the donors excluded any sequence lacking an unambiguous match to a single V gene segment. In an earlier analysis of roughly 500 of the donors, V segments were called functional above 56.7% productive rearrangements and were called segregating when the between-donor standard deviation exceeded 5%. A statistical classification framework was built for diagnosing cytomegalovirus status from the catalog of TCR beta chain sequences. A later analysis assigned V and J genes by comparing TCR nucleotide sequences with IMGT/GENE-DB human TR gene sequences. Using the TCRdist pipeline, a later analysis assigned CDR3 sequences along with most-parsimonious VDJ recombination scenarios. In a later analysis, every TCR beta chain was defined by the combination of its CDR3 amino acid sequence and its V-gene family, and reads without a unique V-gene family were dropped. In a later analysis, nearly 600 highly shared, low-generation-probability nucleotide sequences were removed to address suspected cross-contamination and a sequencing artifact. For each public chain, a later analysis derived a clonal expansion index from normalized ranks of inferred template counts within each repertoire. In a later analysis, generation probabilities were computed with a VDJ recombination model fitted to out-of-frame rearrangements, and the resulting probabilities were checked against IGoR. In a later analysis, TCR-TCR, TCR-HLA and TCR-CMV co-occurrence was scored with hypergeometric tests, and a repertoire-size bias correction was applied to TCR pairs. A later analysis estimated false discovery rates by permuting HLA or CMV assignments 20 times. In a later analysis, co-occurring TCRs were grouped using DBSCAN, and TCRdist sequence similarity was added for clustering within HLA-allele-positive subsets. Repertoires with fewer than 30,000 or more than 120,000 public chains were left out of co-occurrence clustering, as were four to six repertoires with anomalous nucleotide sharing. In TCRdb, the immuneACCESS table is reduced to in-frame sequences with V and J assigned. These tables do not hold every clone; where another copy was compared, an unresolved V gene accounts for under half, and the others remain unexplained. V, J and clone size reflect that table, while D and trimming were determined from the DNA. The table for this sample lists 140,000 or so clones; over 60% of them were counted only once. The top ten clonotypes cover roughly 2.1% of the sample.

In total, around 600 healthy bone marrow donors made up the cohort. At the time of sampling, all cohort members were nominally healthy, though unrecorded immune exposures were likely present. The donor was CMV seronegative and belonged to the group of 350 to 400 seronegative cohort members. A peripheral blood sample was collected from each donor, and TCR beta sequencing was performed on peripheral blood mononuclear cells. Genomic DNA extraction from the blood cell samples was performed with the Qiagen DNeasy Blood Extraction Kit. The TCR originated in a man aged 35 to 55 in good health and CMV-seronegative. This chain is built from TRBV5-1 and TRBJ2-1; tentative D gene TRBD1, with 6 bases matching. The sequenced sample was PBMCs. The DNA sequence is given as TGCGCCAGCAGCTCCCTATTCGACAGGAATTCCTACAATGAGCAGTTCTTC. This sequence encodes CASSSLFDRNSYNEQFF.